These 30 T cell receptor beta chains originate from one sample sequenced in a study of Ad26.COV2.S vaccination and SARS-CoV-2 variants. Treatment of the sample: around 19 received Ad26.COV2.S at low or high dose, single or two shots; 5 received placebo; per-sample allocation not given. Day 63 after the first injection of vaccine or placebo was the sampling time. Sequencing was performed with immunoSEQ multiplex PCR; in TCRdb, only in-frame clones are kept and a portion is missing. This sample has hundreds of thousands of clones, with around 87% found just once. Material: peripheral blood, obtained in a trial of Ad26.COV2.S vaccine versus placebo. The receptors shown here come from a person between 18 and 60 years old who received the Ad26.COV2.S COVID-19 vaccine or a placebo.

The V call is TRBV30, the J call TRBJ2-1; D is ambiguous. V gave up 1 base and J gave up 5 bases, with 6 bases separating them. The CDR3 has 12 amino acids. Per germline, CDR1 GTSNPN and CDR2 SVGIG (reference sequence). The CDR3 sequence is CAWSGVNNEQFF. Written as DNA, the CDR3 is TGTGCCTGGAGTGGTGTGAACAATGAGCAGTTCTTC.

In nucleotides, the CDR3 is TGTGCCAGTAGCCGCGGGGACAGGGCGGTCACCGGGGAGCTGTTTTTT. Translating gives CASSRGDRAVTGELFF. The chain carries TRBV19 and TRBJ2-2; the match to TRBD1 covers 9 bases. V was pared by 6 bases and J by 4 bases, with 9 bases of the junction left unmatched. Germline assignment: CDR1 LNHDA and CDR2 SQIVND (reference sequence). This CDR3 has 16 residues.

The rearrangement joins TRBV5-4 to TRBJ2-6; no firm D call. From germline, CDR1 is SGHNT and CDR2 YYREEE (reference sequence). The CDR3 is 16 amino acids. Between the trimmed V and J ends, which lost 4 bases and 0 bases, there was a span of 11 bases. The CDR3 DNA sequence: TGTGCCAGCAGCCCGTTACAGTCCTCTGGGGCCAACGTCCTGACTTTC. Translating it yields CASSPLQSSGANVLTF. Complete variable domain (other parts from reference TRBV5-4 and TRBJ2-6): ETGVTQSPTHLIKTRGQQVTLRCSSQSGHNTVSWYQQALGQGPQFIFQYYREEENGRGNFPPRFSGLQFPNYSSELNVNALELDDSALYLCASSPLQSSGANVLTFGAGSRLTVL.

The table lists this clone with a few counts. The chain is built from TRBV30 and TRBJ1-6; D is possibly TRBD1 (6 bases). CDR1 GTSNPN and CDR2 SVGIG come from the germline V gene (reference sequence). This CDR3 comprises 13 residues. The V end lost 3 bases, the J end lost 8 bases, and 11 bases lay between the germline ends. The CDR3 nucleotides read TGTGCCTGGAGAACAGGGAGGTATTCACCCCTCCACTTT. Translated, it gives CAWRTGRYSPLHF.

A few counts support this clone. The V gene is TRBV6-2 or TRBV6-3, the J gene TRBJ1-5; 8 nucleotides line up with TRBD1. J gave up 3 bases and V 5 bases, and 3 bases lay outside the gene matches. Germline CDR1 and CDR2: MNHEY and SVGEGT. The CDR3 runs to 14 residues. The DNA for the CDR3 is TGTGCCAGCAGTGGACAGGGTTACAATCAGCCCCAGCATTTT. This encodes CASSGQGYNQPQHF.

This rearrangement joins TRBV6-1 to TRBJ2-1, with D possibly matching TRBD1 (5 bases). V lost 1 base, J lost 8 bases, and 18 bases lay in between. Germline CDR1 and CDR2: MNHNS and SASEGT. CDR3 length equals 16 residues. In DNA form, the CDR3 reads TGTGCCAGCAGTGAAGTACCAGGGTCGAGAGGCGATGAGCAGTTCTTC. Translating it yields CASSEVPGSRGDEQFF.

The J gene is TRBJ2-3, the V gene TRBV2; 15 nucleotides align to TRBD2. The V segment lost 6 bases and the J segment 3 bases; nucleotides outside the gene matches: 4. This CDR3 comprises 16 residues. CDR1 and CDR2 from the germline V gene are SNHLY and FYNNEI. Written as DNA, the CDR3 is TGTGCCAGCAGAAGGACTAGCGGGGGGGGAACAGATACGCAGTATTTT. Residues: CASRRTSGGGTDTQYF.

This rearrangement joins TRBV10-3 to TRBJ1-1, with TRBD1 as a possible D gene (5 bases). The CDR3 is made up of 16 amino acids. Trimming shortened V by 4 bases and J by 1 base, and 16 bases separated the two germline ends. The V gene's germline CDR1 is ENHRY and CDR2 SYGVKD. In DNA, the CDR3 is TGTGCCATCAGTGGTGGTTTAGGGCAGGGGAACACTGAAGCTTTCTTT. Its translation is CAISGGLGQGNTEAFF.

The chain recombines TRBV18 with TRBJ2-7; no clear D gene. Germline CDR1 is KGHSH and CDR2 is LQKENI. Deletions cut 4 bases from V and 0 bases from J, with 7 bases between. This CDR3 spans 13 amino acids. The CDR3 protein is CASSLGDSYEQYF. The CDR3 DNA is TGTGCCAGCTCACTTGGGGACTCCTACGAGCAGTACTTC.

V is TRBV30 and J is TRBJ2-7, with TRBD2 matching 8 bases. The CDR3 spans 16 residues. J gave up 0 bases and V 0 bases, and 7 bases lay outside the gene matches. Germline CDR1 reads GTSNPN; CDR2 reads SVGIG (reference sequence). In DNA form, the CDR3 reads TGTGCCTGGAGTGTATATACTAGCGGTATCTCCTACGAGCAGTACTTC. Translation gives CAWSVYTSGISYEQYF.

The chain uses TRBV10-3 and TRBJ2-5; 12 bases line up with TRBD2. The CDR3 totals 14 residues. Germline trimming cut 10 bases from V and 7 bases from J; bases unmatched to any gene: 10. Germline values: CDR1 ENHRY, CDR2 SYGVKD. CDR3 in amino acids: CATWTSGDRGTQYF. In DNA, the CDR3 is TGTGCCACCTGGACTAGCGGGGACCGCGGGACCCAGTACTTC.

The chain uses TRBV2 and TRBJ2-1; either TRBD1 or TRBD2 may supply D (5 bases each). The CDR3 consists of 12 residues. CDR1 and CDR2 (germline): SNHLY, FYNNEI. V shed 6 bases and J shed 10 bases, with 13 bases lying between them. This chain's CDR3 is CASSLGTLEQFF. Written as DNA, the CDR3 is TGTGCCAGCAGCCTGGGGACCCTCGAGCAGTTCTTC. The whole variable domain, remainder taken from reference TRBV2 and TRBJ2-1, is EPEVTQTPSHQVTQMGQEVILRCVPISNHLYFYWYRQILGQKVEFLVSFYNNEISEKSEIFDDQFSVERPDGSNFTLKIRSTKLEDSAMYFCASSLGTLEQFFGPGTRLTVL.

V usage is TRBV4-2 and J usage is TRBJ2-6; D gene unclear. Between the trimmed V and J ends, which lost 3 bases and 0 bases, there was a span of 9 bases. The CDR3 spans 16 residues. Per the germline V gene, CDR1 is LGHNA and CDR2 is YNFKEQ. CDR3 nucleotides: TGTGCCAGCAGCCACAGAAAGAACTCTGGGGCCAACGTCCTGACTTTC. It codes for CASSHRKNSGANVLTF.

This clone was seen a single time. The sample carries other DNA sequences with the same CDR3. The genes are TRBV4-1 and TRBJ1-1; no definite D call. The germline V gene encodes CDR1 MGHRA and CDR2 YSYEKL. Trimming cost V 1 base and J 1 base, with 4 bases left between them. The CDR3 is made up of 13 amino acids. The CDR3 protein is CASSQVGNTEAFF. The CDR3, as DNA: TGCGCCAGCAGCCAAGTGGGGAACACTGAAGCTTTCTTT.

The rearrangement joins TRBV12-5 to TRBJ2-1; unclear D gene. Per the germline V gene, CDR1 is LGHNT and CDR2 is FRNRAP. The V end lost 3 bases, the J end lost 3 bases, and 12 bases lay between the germline ends. The CDR3 loop spans 15 amino acids. The CDR3, as DNA: TGTGCTAGTGGTTTCCGACGGAACGACTACAATGAGCAGTTCTTC. It yields the protein CASGFRRNDYNEQFF.

This chain uses TRBV10-3 with TRBJ2-5; D perhaps matches TRBD2 (6 bases). Germline CDR1 and CDR2: ENHRY and SYGVKD. The CDR3 sequence is 15 residues long. The ends were cut back, 7 bases at V and 4 bases at J, with 19 bases in the middle. DNA of the CDR3: TGTGCCATCACTCAAGGAGGGACGGAGGGAGAGACCCAGTACTTC. It codes for CAITQGGTEGETQYF.

The chain uses TRBV19 and TRBJ1-4, with 8 bases aligning to TRBD1. Germline loops: CDR1 LNHDA, CDR2 SQIVND (reference sequence). The trim removed 7 bases at V and 7 bases at J, leaving 14 bases unmatched. The CDR3 is made up of 16 amino acids. DNA of the CDR3: TGTGCCAGTACCGGCTACTACGGAACAGGGGGTGAAAAACTGTTTTTT. Amino acid sequence: CASTGYYGTGGEKLFF.

V and J are TRBV12-3 or TRBV12-4 and TRBJ2-5; 11 bases align to TRBD2. The CDR3 runs 13 residues. J gave up 4 bases and V 6 bases, and 1 base lay outside the gene matches. CDR3 sequence: CASRGTSGETQYF. The CDR3 region has the DNA TGTGCCAGCAGGGGGACTAGCGGAGAGACCCAGTACTTC.

The rearrangement uses TRBV6-5 and TRBJ1-1; D gene unclear. CDR3 length: 11 residues. The germline V gene has CDR1 MNHEY and CDR2 SVGAGI. V lost 6 bases to trimming and J lost 7 bases, with 9 bases between them. The CDR3 coding sequence is TGTGCCAGCAGCCGTAAGGATGAAGCTTTCTTT. Its translation is CASSRKDEAFF.

The chain has TRBV5-1 and TRBJ1-2, with TRBD1 matching 10 bases. J was trimmed by 8 bases and V by 5 bases; bases with no gene match: 9. The germline gives CDR1 SGHRS, CDR2 YFSETQ. The CDR3 has 14 amino acids. The CDR3 here is CASSSDRGVDGYTF. CDR3 DNA sequence: TGCGCCAGCAGTTCGGACAGGGGGGTTGACGGCTACACCTTC.

This clone was seen once. The genes are TRBV7-2 and TRBJ1-2; TRBD1 is a possible D gene (5 bases). Trimming shortened V by 0 bases and J by 0 bases, and 11 bases separated the two germline ends. CDR1 is SGHTA and CDR2 is FQGNSA in the germline V gene. CDR3 length: 16 residues. In nucleotides, the CDR3 is TGTGCCAGCAGCTTAGCGGCGCCGGACACTAACTATGGCTACACCTTC. Its protein product is CASSLAAPDTNYGYTF.

The rearrangement uses TRBV5-3 and TRBJ1-2, with unresolved D. TRBV5-3 is treated as an ORF (open reading frame) with a function not yet certain. V dropped 3 bases and J dropped 4 bases, with 13 bases sitting between them. The CDR3 has 14 amino acids. The CDR3 protein is CARSWRHRCYGYTF. In DNA form, the CDR3 reads TGTGCCAGAAGCTGGAGACACCGGTGCTATGGCTACACCTTC.

The chain employs TRBV18 and TRBJ2-2; possible D gene TRBD1, 6 bases. Germline lookup yields CDR1 KGHSH and CDR2 LQKENI. The V end was cut by 1 base, the J end by 2 bases, with 11 bases between. The CDR3 has 16 residues. As DNA, the CDR3 is TGTGCCAGCTCACCACGCCGGGACACAAACACCGGGGAGCTGTTTTTT. This gives the protein CASSPRRDTNTGELFF. Variable domain in full (rest from reference TRBV18 and TRBJ2-2): NAGVMQNPRHLVRRRGQEARLRCSPMKGHSHVYWYRQLPEEGLKFMVYLQKENIIDESGMPKERFSAEFPKEGPSILRIQQVVRGDSAAYFCASSPRRDTNTGELFFGEGSRLTVL.

The J gene is TRBJ2-2, the V gene TRBV5-1, with 8 nucleotides matching TRBD1. The CDR3 length is 17 residues. Germline V CDR1 and CDR2: SGHRS, YFSETQ. After removal of 0 bases from V and 6 bases from J, the junction contained 10 bases not matched to a gene. The CDR3 DNA is TGCGCCAGCAGCTTGGACGACAGGGGAACCCCCGCCGGGGAGCTGTTTTTT. This encodes CASSLDDRGTPAGELFF.

This chain links TRBV9 with TRBJ1-2; 8 nucleotides line up with TRBD1. CDR1 SGDLS and CDR2 YYNGEE come from the germline V gene. The CDR3 is made up of 15 amino acids. V dropped 4 bases and J dropped 3; count of bases not matched to a gene: 8. In nucleotides, the CDR3 is TGTGCCAGCAGCCCTGGACAGGGCAAGGACTATGGCTACACCTTC. It translates to CASSPGQGKDYGYTF. The full variable domain, in which reference TRBV9 and TRBJ1-2 provide the parts outside the CDR3, is DSGVTQTPKHLITATGQRVTLRCSPRSGDLSVYWYQQSLDQGLQFLIQYYNGEERAKGNILERFSAQQFPDLHSELNLSSLELGDSALYFCASSPGQGKDYGYTFGSGTRLTVV.

The rearrangement links TRBV6-6 to TRBJ1-4; D not resolved. Trimming took 7 bases from V and 5 from J, leaving 5 bases between them. The CDR3 consists of 11 residues. Germline V gives CDR1 MNHNY, CDR2 SVGAGI (reference sequence). The CDR3 nucleotides are TGTGCCAGCACCGCAAATGAAAAACTGTTTTTT. It yields the protein CASTANEKLFF.

The chain links TRBV5-5 to TRBJ2-1; D may match TRBD1 or TRBD2 (6 bases each). The length of the CDR3 is 15 residues. CDR1 is SGHKS, CDR2 YYEKEE, per germline (reference sequence). The V gene lost 0 bases and the J gene lost 2 bases, with 9 bases spanning the gap. The DNA of the CDR3 is TGTGCCAGCAGCTTGGCGGGGGCCCCCTACAATGAGCAGTTCTTC. The encoded protein is CASSLAGAPYNEQFF.

The gene calls are TRBV27 and TRBJ2-7; 9 nucleotides match TRBD2. The CDR3 consists of 16 residues. With V trimmed by 5 bases and J by 5 bases, 13 bases remained unmatched. Germline V gene lookup returns CDR1 MNHEY and CDR2 SMNVEV (reference sequence). The DNA for the CDR3 is TGTGCCAGCAGTCCCTTGGGAGCGGGGGGAATGGACGAGCAGTACTTC. This sequence encodes CASSPLGAGGMDEQYF.

This clone was seen a few times. Being one base from a much bigger clone, this may be a read error. Other DNA sequences in this specimen translate into the identical CDR3. The chain carries TRBV19 and TRBJ1-5; tentatively, D is TRBD1 (6 bases). Germline CDR1 and CDR2: LNHDA and SQIVND (reference sequence). The ends were cut back, 3 bases at V and 4 bases at J, with 7 bases in the middle. CDR3 length: 13 amino acids. Written as DNA, the CDR3 is TGTGCCAGTAGTATTACAGGGAATCAGCCCCAGCATTTT. Its translation is CASSITGNQPQHF.

V usage is TRBV4-3 and J usage is TRBJ1-2; D is unresolved. Trimming took 0 bases from V and 5 from J, leaving 10 bases between them. The length of the CDR3 is 14 residues. CDR1 and CDR2 from the germline V gene are LGHNA and YSLEER. The CDR3 loop is CASSQDLGGYGYTF. The CDR3, as DNA: TGCGCCAGCAGCCAAGATCTTGGAGGGTATGGCTACACCTTC.